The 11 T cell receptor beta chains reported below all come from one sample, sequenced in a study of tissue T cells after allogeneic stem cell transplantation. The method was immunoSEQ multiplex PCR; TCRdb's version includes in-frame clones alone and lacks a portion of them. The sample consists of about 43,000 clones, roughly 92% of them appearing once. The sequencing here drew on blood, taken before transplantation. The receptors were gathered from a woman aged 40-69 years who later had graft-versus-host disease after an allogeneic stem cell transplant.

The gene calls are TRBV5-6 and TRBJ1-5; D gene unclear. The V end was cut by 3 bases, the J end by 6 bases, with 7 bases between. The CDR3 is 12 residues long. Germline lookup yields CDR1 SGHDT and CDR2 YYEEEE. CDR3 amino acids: CASSWGGQPQHF. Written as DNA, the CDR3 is TGTGCCAGCAGCTGGGGAGGTCAGCCCCAGCATTTT.

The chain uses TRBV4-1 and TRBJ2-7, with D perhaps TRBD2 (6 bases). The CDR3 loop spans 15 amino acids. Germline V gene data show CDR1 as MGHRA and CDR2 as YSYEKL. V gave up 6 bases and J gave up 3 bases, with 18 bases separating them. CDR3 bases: TGCGCCAGCAGTCTATCCCCGGGAGAGGGCTACGAGCAGTACTTC. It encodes CASSLSPGEGYEQYF.

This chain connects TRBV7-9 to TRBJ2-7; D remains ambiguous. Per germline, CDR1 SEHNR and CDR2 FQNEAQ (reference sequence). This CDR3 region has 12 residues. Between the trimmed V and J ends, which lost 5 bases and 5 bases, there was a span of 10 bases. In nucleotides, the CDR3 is TGTGCCAGCAGCGGGTCGCAGGACGAGCAGTACTTC. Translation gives CASSGSQDEQYF.

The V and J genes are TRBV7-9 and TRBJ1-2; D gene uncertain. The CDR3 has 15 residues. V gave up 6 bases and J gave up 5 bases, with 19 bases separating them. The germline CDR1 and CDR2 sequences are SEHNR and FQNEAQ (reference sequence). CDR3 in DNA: TGTGCCAGCAGTCAAGACTGGGCCCTAGATTATGGCTACACCTTC. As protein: CASSQDWALDYGYTF.

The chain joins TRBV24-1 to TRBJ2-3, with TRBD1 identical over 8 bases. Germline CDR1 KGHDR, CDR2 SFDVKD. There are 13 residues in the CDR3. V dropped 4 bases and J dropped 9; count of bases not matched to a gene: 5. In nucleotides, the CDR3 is TGTGCCACCAGTGAGACAGGGGAGCTGACGCAGTATTTT. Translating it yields CATSETGELTQYF.

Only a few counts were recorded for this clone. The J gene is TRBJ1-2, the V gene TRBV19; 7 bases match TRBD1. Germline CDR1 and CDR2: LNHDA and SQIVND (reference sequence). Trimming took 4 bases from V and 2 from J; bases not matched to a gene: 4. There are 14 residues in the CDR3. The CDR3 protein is CASSRGTENYGYTF. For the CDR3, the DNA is TGTGCCAGTAGTAGGGGGACAGAGAACTATGGCTACACCTTC.

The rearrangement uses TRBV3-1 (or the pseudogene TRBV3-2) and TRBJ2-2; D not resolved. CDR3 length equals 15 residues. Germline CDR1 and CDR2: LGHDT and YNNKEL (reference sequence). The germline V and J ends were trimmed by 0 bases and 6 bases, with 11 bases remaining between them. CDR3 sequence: CASSQEDLRPGELFF. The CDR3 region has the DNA TGTGCCAGCAGCCAAGAGGACCTACGACCCGGGGAGCTGTTTTTT.

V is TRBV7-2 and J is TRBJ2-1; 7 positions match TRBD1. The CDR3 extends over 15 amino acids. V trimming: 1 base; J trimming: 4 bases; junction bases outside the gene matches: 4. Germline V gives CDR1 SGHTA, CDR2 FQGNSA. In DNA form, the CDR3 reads TGTGCCAGCAGCTTAGAAGGGACAGAGTACAATGAGCAGTTCTTC. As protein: CASSLEGTEYNEQFF.

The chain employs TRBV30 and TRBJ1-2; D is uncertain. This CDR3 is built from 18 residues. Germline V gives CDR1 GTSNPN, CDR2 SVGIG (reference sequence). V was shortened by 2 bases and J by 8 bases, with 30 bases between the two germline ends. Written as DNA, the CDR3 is TGTGCCTGGAGTCGAGCCCTAGGCGGAACCTTCAGTGTATTAGGCTACACCTTC. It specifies CAWSRALGGTFSVLGYTF. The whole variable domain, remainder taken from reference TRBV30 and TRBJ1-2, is SQTIHQWPATLVQPVGSPLSLECTVEGTSNPNLYWYRQAAGRGLQLLFYSVGIGQISSEVPQNLSASRPQDRQFILSSKKLLLSDSGFYLCAWSRALGGTFSVLGYTFGSGTRLTVV.

CDR3 loop: CASSPRVSSGGPLGYEQYF. The DNA of the CDR3 is TGCGCCAGCAGTCCAAGGGTGTCTAGCGGGGGACCTTTAGGATACGAGCAGTACTTC. V and J are TRBV4-3 and TRBJ2-7, with 10 bases fitting TRBD2. With 6 bases clipped from V and 4 bases from J, the junction kept 21 bases outside the gene matches. This CDR3 is built from 19 residues. Germline lookup yields CDR1 LGHNA and CDR2 YSLEER.

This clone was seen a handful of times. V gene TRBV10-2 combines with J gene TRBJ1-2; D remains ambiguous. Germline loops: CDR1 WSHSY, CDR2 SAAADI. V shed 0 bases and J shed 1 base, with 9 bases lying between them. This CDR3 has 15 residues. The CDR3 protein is CASSESLWVNYGYTF. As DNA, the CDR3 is TGCGCCAGCAGTGAGTCACTATGGGTTAACTATGGCTACACCTTC.